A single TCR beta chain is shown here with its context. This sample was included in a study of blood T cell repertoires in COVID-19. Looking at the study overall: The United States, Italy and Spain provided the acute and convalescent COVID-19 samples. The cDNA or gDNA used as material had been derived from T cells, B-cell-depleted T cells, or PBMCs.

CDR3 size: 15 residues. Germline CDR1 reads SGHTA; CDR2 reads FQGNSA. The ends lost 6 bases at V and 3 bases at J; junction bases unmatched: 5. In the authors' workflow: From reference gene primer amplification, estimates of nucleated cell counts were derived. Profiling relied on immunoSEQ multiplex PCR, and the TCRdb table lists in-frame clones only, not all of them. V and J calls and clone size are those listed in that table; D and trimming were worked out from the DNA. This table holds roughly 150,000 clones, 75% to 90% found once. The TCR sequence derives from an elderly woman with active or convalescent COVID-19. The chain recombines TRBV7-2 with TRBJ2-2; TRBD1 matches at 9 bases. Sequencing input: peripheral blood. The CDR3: CASSHRGQDTGELFF. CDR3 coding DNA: TGTGCCAGCAGTCACAGGGGGCAGGACACCGGGGAGCTGTTTTTT.